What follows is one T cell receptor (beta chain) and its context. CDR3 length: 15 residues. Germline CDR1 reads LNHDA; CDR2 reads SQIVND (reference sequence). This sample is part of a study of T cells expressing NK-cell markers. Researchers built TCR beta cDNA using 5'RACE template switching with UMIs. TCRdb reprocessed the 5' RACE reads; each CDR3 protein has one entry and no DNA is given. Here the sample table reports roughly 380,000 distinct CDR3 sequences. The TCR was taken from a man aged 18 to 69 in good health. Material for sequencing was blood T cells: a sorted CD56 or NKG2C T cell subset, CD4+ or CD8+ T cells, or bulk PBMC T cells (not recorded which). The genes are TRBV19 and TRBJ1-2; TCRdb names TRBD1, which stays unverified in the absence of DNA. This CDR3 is CASSDPGTGNYGYTF.